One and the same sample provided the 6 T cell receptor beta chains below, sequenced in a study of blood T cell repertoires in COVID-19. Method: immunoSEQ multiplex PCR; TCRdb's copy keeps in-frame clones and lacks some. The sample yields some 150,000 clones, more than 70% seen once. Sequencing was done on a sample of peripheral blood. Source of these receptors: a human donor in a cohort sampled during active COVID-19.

DNA for the CDR3: TGTGCCAGCAGCTTGGTGGAGGGGGCGGAGACCCAGTACTTC. It specifies CASSLVEGAETQYF. The V and J genes are TRBV5-5 and TRBJ2-5; TRBD1 might be the D (7 bases). Germline CDR1 reads SGHKS; CDR2 reads YYEKEE (reference sequence). The V end was cut by 0 bases, the J end by 5 bases, with 11 bases between. The CDR3 is made up of 14 amino acids.

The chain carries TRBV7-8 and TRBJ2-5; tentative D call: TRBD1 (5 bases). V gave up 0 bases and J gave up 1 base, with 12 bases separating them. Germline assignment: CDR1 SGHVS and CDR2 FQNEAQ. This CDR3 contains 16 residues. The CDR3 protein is CASSLAGATGQETQYF. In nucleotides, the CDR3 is TGTGCCAGCAGCTTAGCAGGAGCCACAGGCCAAGAGACCCAGTACTTC.

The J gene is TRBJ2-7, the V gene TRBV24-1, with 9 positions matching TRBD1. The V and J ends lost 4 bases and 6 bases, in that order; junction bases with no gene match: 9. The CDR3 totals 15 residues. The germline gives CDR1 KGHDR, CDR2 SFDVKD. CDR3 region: CATSESGTGTPEQYF. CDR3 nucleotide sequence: TGTGCCACCAGTGAGTCCGGGACAGGGACCCCCGAGCAGTACTTC.

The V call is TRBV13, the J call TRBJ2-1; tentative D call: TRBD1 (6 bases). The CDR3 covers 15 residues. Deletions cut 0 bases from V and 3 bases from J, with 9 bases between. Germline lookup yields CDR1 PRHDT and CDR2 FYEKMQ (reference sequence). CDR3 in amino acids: CASSLGQGGYNEQFF. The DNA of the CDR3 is TGTGCCAGCAGCTTAGGACAGGGTGGCTACAATGAGCAGTTCTTC.

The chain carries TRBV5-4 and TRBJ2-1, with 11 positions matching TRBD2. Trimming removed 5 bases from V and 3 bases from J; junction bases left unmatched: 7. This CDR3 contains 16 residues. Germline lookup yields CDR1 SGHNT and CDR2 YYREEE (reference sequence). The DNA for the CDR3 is TGTGCCAGCAGTTTCCGACTAGCGGGACACTACAATGAGCAGTTCTTC. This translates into CASSFRLAGHYNEQFF.

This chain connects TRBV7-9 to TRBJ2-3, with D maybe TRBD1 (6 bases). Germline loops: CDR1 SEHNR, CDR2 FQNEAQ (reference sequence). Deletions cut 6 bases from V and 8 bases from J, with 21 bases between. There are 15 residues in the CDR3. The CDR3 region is CASRSYRAPEGTQYF. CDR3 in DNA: TGTGCCAGCAGATCCTACAGGGCCCCTGAGGGTACGCAGTATTTT.